This TCR beta chain derives from a study of blood T cell repertoires in COVID-19. Study-level information: Collection of acute and convalescent COVID-19 samples took place in the United States, Italy and Spain. T cells, B-cell-depleted T cells, or PBMCs provided the cDNA or gDNA that served as material.

Seattle enrolled patients during active infection and tracked them longitudinally. The method was immunoSEQ multiplex PCR; TCRdb's version includes in-frame clones alone and lacks a portion of them. There are roughly 220,000 clones in the sample; roughly 79% occur only once, and around 7% lies in the top ten. Sequenced sample: peripheral blood. The sequence came from a woman aged 80 or over with COVID-19, enrolled during active disease.

For the CDR3, the DNA is TGCGCCAGCAGCACGGGACAGGGTCACCGAGGGGCCTACGAGCAGTACTTC. As protein: CASSTGQGHRGAYEQYF. J is TRBJ2-7 and V is TRBV5-1; 9 bases line up with TRBD1. CDR1 is SGHRS, CDR2 YFSETQ, per germline. V lost 4 bases and J lost 2; bases outside the gene matches: 13. This CDR3 has 17 amino acids.